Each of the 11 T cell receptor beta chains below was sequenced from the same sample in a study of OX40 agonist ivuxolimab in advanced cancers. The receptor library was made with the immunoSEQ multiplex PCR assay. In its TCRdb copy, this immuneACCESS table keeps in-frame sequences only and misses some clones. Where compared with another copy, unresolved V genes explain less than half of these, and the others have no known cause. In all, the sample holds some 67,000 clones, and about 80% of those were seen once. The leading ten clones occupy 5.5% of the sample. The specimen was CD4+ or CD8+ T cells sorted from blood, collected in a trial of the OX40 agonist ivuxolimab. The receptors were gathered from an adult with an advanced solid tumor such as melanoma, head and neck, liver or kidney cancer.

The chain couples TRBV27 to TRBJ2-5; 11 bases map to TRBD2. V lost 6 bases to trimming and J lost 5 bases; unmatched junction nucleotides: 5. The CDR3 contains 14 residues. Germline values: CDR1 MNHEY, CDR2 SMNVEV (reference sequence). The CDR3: CASRISGGDETQYF. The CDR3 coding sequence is TGTGCCAGCAGGATTAGCGGGGGGGACGAGACCCAGTACTTC.

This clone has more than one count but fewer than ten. This CDR3 is CASSQDVTGGPNEKLFF. DNA of the CDR3: TGCGCCAGCAGCCAAGATGTTACAGGGGGTCCTAATGAAAAACTGTTTTTT. The chain carries TRBV4-1 and TRBJ1-4, with TRBD1 identical over 8 bases. From germline, CDR1 is MGHRA and CDR2 YSYEKL. Unmatched junction bases numbered 6, after V lost 0 bases and J lost 3 bases. The CDR3 loop spans 17 amino acids.

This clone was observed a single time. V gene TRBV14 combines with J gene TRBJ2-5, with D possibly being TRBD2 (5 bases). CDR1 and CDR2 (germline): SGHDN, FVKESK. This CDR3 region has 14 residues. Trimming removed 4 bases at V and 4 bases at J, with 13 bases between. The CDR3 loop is CASSLPGNGETQYF. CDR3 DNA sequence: TGTGCCAGCAGCCTGCCGGGAAACGGAGAGACCCAGTACTTC.

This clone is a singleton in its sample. The CDR3 nucleotides read TGTGCCAGCAGCCTGATATCCCCATGGAACAGGGGGCCTGGTGGGGCCAACGTCCTGACTTTC. Amino acid sequence: CASSLISPWNRGPGGANVLTF. The chain recombines TRBV9 with TRBJ2-6, with 9 bases fitting TRBD1. With V trimmed by 4 bases and J by 3 bases, 20 bases remained unmatched. Per the germline V gene, CDR1 is SGDLS and CDR2 is YYNGEE. The CDR3 runs to 21 residues. The full variable domain, its missing parts supplied by reference TRBV9 and TRBJ2-6, is DSGVTQTPKHLITATGQRVTLRCSPRSGDLSVYWYQQSLDQGLQFLIQYYNGEERAKGNILERFSAQQFPDLHSELNLSSLELGDSALYFCASSLISPWNRGPGGANVLTFGAGSRLTVL.

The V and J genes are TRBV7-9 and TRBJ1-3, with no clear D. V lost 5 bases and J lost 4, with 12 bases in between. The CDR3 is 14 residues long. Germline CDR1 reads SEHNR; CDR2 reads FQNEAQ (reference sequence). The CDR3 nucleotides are TGTGCCAGCAGCCCCATCGGACCGGGAAACACCATATATTTT. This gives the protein CASSPIGPGNTIYF.

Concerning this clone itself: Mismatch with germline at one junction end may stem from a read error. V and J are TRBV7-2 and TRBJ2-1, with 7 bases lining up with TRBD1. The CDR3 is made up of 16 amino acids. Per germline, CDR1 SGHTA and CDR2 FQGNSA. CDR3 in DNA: TGTGCCAGCAGGTTAGGGGGCAGGGCTGCCTACAATGAGCAGTTCTTC. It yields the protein CASRLGGRAAYNEQFF.

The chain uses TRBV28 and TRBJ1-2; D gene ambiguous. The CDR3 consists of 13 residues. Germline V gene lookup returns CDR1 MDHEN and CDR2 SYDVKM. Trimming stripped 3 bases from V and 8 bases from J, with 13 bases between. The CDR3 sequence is CASSFLGSLGYTF. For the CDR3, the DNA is TGTGCCAGCAGTTTTCTAGGATCCTTGGGCTACACCTTC.

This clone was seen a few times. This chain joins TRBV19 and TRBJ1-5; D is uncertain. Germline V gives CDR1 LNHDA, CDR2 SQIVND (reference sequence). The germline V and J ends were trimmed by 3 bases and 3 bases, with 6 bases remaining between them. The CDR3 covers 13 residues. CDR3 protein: CASSITTNQPQHF. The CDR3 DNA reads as TGTGCCAGTAGTATCACCACCAATCAGCCCCAGCATTTT. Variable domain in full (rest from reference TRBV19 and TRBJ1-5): DGGITQSPKYLFRKEGQNVTLSCEQNLNHDAMYWYRQDPGQGLRLIYYSQIVNDFQKGDIAEGYSVSREKKESFPLTVTSAQKNPTAFYLCASSITTNQPQHFGDGTRLSIL.

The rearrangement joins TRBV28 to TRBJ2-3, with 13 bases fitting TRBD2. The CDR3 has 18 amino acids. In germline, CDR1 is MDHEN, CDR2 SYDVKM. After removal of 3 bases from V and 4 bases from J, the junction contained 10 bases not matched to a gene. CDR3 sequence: CASSLARLAGGVADTQYF. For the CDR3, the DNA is TGTGCCAGCAGTTTGGCGCGACTAGCGGGGGGCGTAGCAGATACGCAGTATTTT.

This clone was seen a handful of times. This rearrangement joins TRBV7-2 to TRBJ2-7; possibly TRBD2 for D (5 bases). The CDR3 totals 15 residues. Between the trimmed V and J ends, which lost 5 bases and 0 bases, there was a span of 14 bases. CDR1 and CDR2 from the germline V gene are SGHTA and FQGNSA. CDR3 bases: TGTGCCAGCAGCCCTACCAATAGCGCCTCCTACGAGCAGTACTTC. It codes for CASSPTNSASYEQYF.

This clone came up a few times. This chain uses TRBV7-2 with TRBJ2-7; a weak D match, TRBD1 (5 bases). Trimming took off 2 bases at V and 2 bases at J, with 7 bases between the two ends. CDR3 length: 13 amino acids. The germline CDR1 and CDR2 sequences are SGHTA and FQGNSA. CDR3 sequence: CASSLNRPYEQYF. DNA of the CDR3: TGTGCCAGCAGCTTAAACAGGCCCTACGAGCAGTACTTC.